A single sample gave rise to the 4 T cell receptor beta chains below, sequenced in a study of blood T cell repertoires in COVID-19. TCRdb's copy holds only in-frame clones and misses some; the assay was immunoSEQ multiplex PCR. The table has nearly 95,000 clones, 85% to 90% seen once. The sample taken for sequencing was peripheral blood. The receptors shown here come from a human donor with active COVID-19. The donor label of this sample is uncertain.

A word on this clone: The sample has other DNA sequences that encode this CDR3 too. The V and J genes are TRBV7-6 and TRBJ2-2; 12 positions agree with TRBD2. Germline V gene data show CDR1 as SGHVS and CDR2 as FNYEAQ. The J segment lost 4 bases and the V segment lost 5 bases, leaving 2 bases of the junction unmatched. The CDR3 runs 15 residues. The chain's CDR3 is CASSLGLAGTGELFF. Here the CDR3 DNA reads TGTGCCAGCAGCCTGGGACTAGCGGGCACCGGGGAGCTGTTTTTT.

CDR3 residues: CASSLQGGGWQETQYF. The CDR3 DNA reads as TGTGCCAGCAGCTTACAGGGGGGCGGTTGGCAAGAGACCCAGTACTTC. The chain links TRBV7-2 to TRBJ2-5; D is perhaps TRBD1 (7 bases). V shed 2 bases and J shed 2 bases, with 15 bases lying between them. This CDR3 comprises 16 residues. Germline V lookup: CDR1 SGHTA, CDR2 FQGNSA.

The genes are TRBV7-8 and TRBJ1-1, with 8 bases matching TRBD1. Germline trimming cut 3 bases from V and 2 bases from J; bases unmatched to any gene: 2. CDR1 SGHVS and CDR2 FQNEAQ come from the germline V gene. This CDR3 contains 14 residues. CDR3 sequence (DNA): TGTGCCAGCAGCTTGGACAGGGTAAACACTGAAGCTTTCTTT. It translates to CASSLDRVNTEAFF.

V gene TRBV7-9 combines with J gene TRBJ1-2; TRBD1 might be the D (6 bases). CDR3 length: 14 residues. Deletions cut 4 bases from V and 5 bases from J, with 14 bases between. Germline CDR1 is SEHNR and CDR2 is FQNEAQ (reference sequence). CDR3 protein: CASSSQGGGYGYTF. In DNA, the CDR3 is TGTGCCAGCAGCTCACAGGGCGGTGGGTATGGCTACACCTTC.